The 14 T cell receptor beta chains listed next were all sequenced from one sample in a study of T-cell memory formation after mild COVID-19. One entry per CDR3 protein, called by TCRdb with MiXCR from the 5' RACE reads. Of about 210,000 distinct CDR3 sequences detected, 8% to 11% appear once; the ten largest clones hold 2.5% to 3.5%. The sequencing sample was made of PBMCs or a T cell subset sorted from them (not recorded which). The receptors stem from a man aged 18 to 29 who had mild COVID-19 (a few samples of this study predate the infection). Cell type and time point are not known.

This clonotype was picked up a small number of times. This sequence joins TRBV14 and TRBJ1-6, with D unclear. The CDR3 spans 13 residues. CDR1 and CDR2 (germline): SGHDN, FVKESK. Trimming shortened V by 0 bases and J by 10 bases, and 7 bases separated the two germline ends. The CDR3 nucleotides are TGTGCCAGCAGCCAAGAAGGCCACTCACCCCTCCACTTT. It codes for CASSQEGHSPLHF.

CDR3 sequence: CASRRQSNTEAFF. CDR3 DNA: TGTGCCAGCAGGCGTCAATCGAACACTGAAGCTTTCTTT. The rearrangement uses TRBV7-3 and TRBJ1-1; D is unclear. Germline CDR1 is SGHTA and CDR2 is FQGTGA. Trimming stripped 6 bases from V and 1 base from J, with 9 bases between. This CDR3 region has 13 residues.

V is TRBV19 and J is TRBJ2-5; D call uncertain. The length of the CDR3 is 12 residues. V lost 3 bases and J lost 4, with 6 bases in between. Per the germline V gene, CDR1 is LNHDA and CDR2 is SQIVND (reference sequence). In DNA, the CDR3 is TGTGCCAGTAGTATTCCGGGAGAGACCCAGTACTTC. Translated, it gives CASSIPGETQYF.

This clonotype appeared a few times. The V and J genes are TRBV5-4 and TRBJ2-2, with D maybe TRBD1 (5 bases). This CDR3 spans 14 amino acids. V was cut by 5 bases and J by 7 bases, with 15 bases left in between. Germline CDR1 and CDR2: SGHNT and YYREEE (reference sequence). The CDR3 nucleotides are TGTGCCAGCAGTACAGGTTCCCCTGGCGGGGAGCTGTTTTTT. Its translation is CASSTGSPGGELFF.

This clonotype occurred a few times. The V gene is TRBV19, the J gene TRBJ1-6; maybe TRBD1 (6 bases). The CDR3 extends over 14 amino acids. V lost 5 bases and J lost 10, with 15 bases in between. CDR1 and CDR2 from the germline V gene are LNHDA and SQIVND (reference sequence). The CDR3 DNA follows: TGTGCCAGTAGTCCCCTCGACAGGAAGTCACCCCTCCACTTT. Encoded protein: CASSPLDRKSPLHF. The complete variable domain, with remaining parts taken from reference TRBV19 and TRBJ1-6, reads DGGITQSPKYLFRKEGQNVTLSCEQNLNHDAMYWYRQDPGQGLRLIYYSQIVNDFQKGDIAEGYSVSREKKESFPLTVTSAQKNPTAFYLCASSPLDRKSPLHFGNGTRLTVT.

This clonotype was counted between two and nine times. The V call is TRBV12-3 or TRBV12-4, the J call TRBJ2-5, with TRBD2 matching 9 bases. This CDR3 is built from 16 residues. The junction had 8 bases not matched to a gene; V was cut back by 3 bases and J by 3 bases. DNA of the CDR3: TGTGCCAGCAGTTTGTCGCGACTAGCGGTGGAAGAGACCCAGTACTTC. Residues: CASSLSRLAVEETQYF.

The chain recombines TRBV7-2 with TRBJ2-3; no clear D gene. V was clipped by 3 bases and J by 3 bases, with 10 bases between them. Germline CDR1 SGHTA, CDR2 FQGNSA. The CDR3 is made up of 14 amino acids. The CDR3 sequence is CASSLSRWTDTQYF. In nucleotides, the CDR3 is TGTGCCAGCAGCTTGTCACGTTGGACAGATACGCAGTATTTT.

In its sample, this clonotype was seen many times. CDR3 loop: CSALRQVADTQYF. CDR3 sequence (DNA): TGCAGTGCTCTCCGACAGGTTGCAGATACGCAGTATTTT. This rearrangement joins TRBV20-1 to TRBJ2-3; possibly TRBD1 for D (6 bases). CDR3 length: 13 residues. CDR1 and CDR2 (germline): DFQATT, SNEGSKA (reference sequence). V lost 5 bases, J lost 4 bases, and 13 bases lay in between.

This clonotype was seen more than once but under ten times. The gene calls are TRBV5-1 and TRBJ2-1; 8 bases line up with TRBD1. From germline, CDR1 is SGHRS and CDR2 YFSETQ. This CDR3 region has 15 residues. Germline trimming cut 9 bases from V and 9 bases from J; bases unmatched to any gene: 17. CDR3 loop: CATRTSPDRAGEQFF. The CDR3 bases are TGCGCCACCCGGACCTCGCCGGACAGGGCCGGTGAGCAGTTCTTC.

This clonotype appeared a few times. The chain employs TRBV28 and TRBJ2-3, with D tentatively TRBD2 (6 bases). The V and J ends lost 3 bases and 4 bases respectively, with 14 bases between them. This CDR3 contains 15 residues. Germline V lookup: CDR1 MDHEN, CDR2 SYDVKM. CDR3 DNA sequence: TGTGCCAGCAGTTTTGGGGGGTTGCGAGCAGATACGCAGTATTTT. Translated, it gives CASSFGGLRADTQYF.

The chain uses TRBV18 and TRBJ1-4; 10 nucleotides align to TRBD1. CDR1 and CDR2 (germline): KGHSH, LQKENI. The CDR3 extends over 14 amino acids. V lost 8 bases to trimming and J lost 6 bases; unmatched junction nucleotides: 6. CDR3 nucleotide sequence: TGTGCCAGCCGGACCGGGACAGGGGATGAAAAACTGTTTTTT. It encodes CASRTGTGDEKLFF.

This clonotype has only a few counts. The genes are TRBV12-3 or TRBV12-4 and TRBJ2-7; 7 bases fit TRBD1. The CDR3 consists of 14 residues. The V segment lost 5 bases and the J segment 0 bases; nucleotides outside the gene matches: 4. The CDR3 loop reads CASSPRTGSYEQYF. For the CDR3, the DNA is TGTGCCAGCAGTCCTAGGACAGGCTCCTACGAGCAGTACTTC.

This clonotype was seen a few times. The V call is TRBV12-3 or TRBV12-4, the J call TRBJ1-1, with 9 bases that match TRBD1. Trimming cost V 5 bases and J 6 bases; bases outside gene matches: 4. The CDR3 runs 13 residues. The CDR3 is CASSPGTGSEAFF. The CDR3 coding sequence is TGTGCCAGCAGTCCCGGGACAGGGTCTGAAGCTTTCTTT.

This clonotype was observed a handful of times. The CDR3: CSARAGGADTQYF. The CDR3 nucleotides are TGCAGTGCTAGAGCTGGCGGGGCGGATACGCAGTATTTT. The V and J genes are TRBV20-1 and TRBJ2-3; D may be TRBD2 (6 bases). CDR1 and CDR2 (germline): DFQATT, SNEGSKA (reference sequence). Trimming pared 1 base from V and 6 bases from J, leaving 11 bases between. CDR3 length: 13 residues.